This T cell receptor (beta chain) is drawn from a study of T cells after yellow fever vaccination. Study findings and constraints: The presence of abundant clonotypes contaminating from the bulk population was possible in FACS-sorted repertoires.

Germline V gives CDR1 SEHNR, CDR2 FQNEAQ (reference sequence). The CDR3 has 14 residues. Unmatched junction bases numbered 1, after V lost 1 base and J lost 7 bases. In this sample, this clonotype turned up many times. Its specificity is unknown. In TCRdb, the 5' RACE reads were re-called with MiXCR into one record per CDR3 protein. The table shows about 150,000 distinct CDR3 sequences, with 5% to 8% occurring only once. Sequenced material: CD4+ T cells sorted from PBMCs, taken 10 days after the yellow fever booster vaccination. The origin of this receptor is a man between 25 and 39 years old who received the YFV17D yellow fever vaccine. V is TRBV7-9 and J is TRBJ1-3; TRBD1 agrees at 10 bases. CDR3 residues: CASSLVGQGNTIYF. The CDR3, as DNA: TGTGCCAGCAGCTTAGTGGGACAGGGGAACACCATATATTTT.